The 27 T cell receptor beta chains presented below share a single source sample, sequenced in a study of T-cell reconstitution after alpha-beta-depleted transplantation in children. This sample's TCRbeta library carried unique molecular identifier barcodes. TCRdb redid the calling of the PCR reads with MiXCR, one entry per CDR3 protein. The sample includes about 110,000 distinct CDR3 sequences, 5% to 8% of them seen just once. Here the sequenced sample was PBMCs, mostly from graft donor cells, taken 360 days after TCRalphabeta/CD19-depleted stem cell transplant. The source is a male patient aged 2-15 years who had a stem cell transplant for acute lymphoblastic leukemia, so the T cells may come from the graft donor.

The J gene is TRBJ1-5, the V gene TRBV5-5, with 7 positions matching TRBD1. Germline-derived CDR1 and CDR2 are SGHKS and YYEKEE (reference sequence). V lost 4 bases to trimming and J lost 10 bases; unmatched junction nucleotides: 11. CDR3 length: 14 amino acids. The CDR3 bases are TGTGCCAGCAGCGTGACAGGGAGGCTACGTCCCCAGCATTTT. The encoded protein is CASSVTGRLRPQHF. Together with reference TRBV5-5 and TRBJ1-5, the CDR3 gives the full variable domain: DAGVTQSPTHLIKTRGQQVTLRCSPISGHKSVSWYQQVLGQGPQFIFQYYEKEERGRGNFPDRFSARQFPNYSSELNVNALLLGDSALYLCASSVTGRLRPQHFGDGTRLSIL.

This clonotype came up many times. The rearrangement links TRBV4-2 to TRBJ2-2, with TRBD2 matching over 7 bases. The CDR3 has 14 residues. Germline V gene data show CDR1 as LGHNA and CDR2 as YNFKEQ. Trimming took 4 bases from V and 3 from J; bases not matched to a gene: 2. CDR3 in DNA: TGTGCCAGCAGCCTCGGGGGGTACACCGGGGAGCTGTTTTTT. The encoded protein is CASSLGGYTGELFF.

This clonotype occurred many times. This chain joins TRBV7-9 and TRBJ2-2, with D unresolved. Germline lookup yields CDR1 SEHNR and CDR2 FQNEAQ (reference sequence). V dropped 3 bases and J dropped 7 bases, with 0 bases sitting between them. The CDR3 has 10 amino acids. CDR3 nucleotide sequence: TGTGCCAGCAGCTTCGGGGAGCTGTTTTTT. This translates into CASSFGELFF.

Ten or more counts support this clonotype. This chain connects TRBV7-2 to TRBJ2-5, with D maybe TRBD2 (5 bases). The CDR3 sequence is 14 residues long. Germline-derived CDR1 and CDR2 are SGHTA and FQGNSA. Trimming left V 7 bases short and J 4 bases short, with 16 bases between. In DNA form, the CDR3 reads TGTGCCAGCACCCTAGGTCCCCGGGGAGAGACCCAGTACTTC. It is translated as CASTLGPRGETQYF.

The sample holds a few counts of this clonotype. This chain links TRBV6-1 with TRBJ2-2, with D maybe TRBD1 (6 bases). Between the trimmed V and J ends, which lost 3 bases and 5 bases, there was a span of 13 bases. Germline-derived CDR1 and CDR2 are MNHNS and SASEGT. There are 15 residues in the CDR3. CDR3 nucleotide sequence: TGTGCCAGCAGTGAGTGGACAGAATTAACCGGGGAGCTGTTTTTT. Its protein product is CASSEWTELTGELFF.

This clonotype was counted many times. The CDR3 here is CASSPAGTGATEAFF. In nucleotides, the CDR3 is TGTGCCAGCTCACCGGCCGGGACAGGGGCGACTGAAGCTTTCTTT. The chain links TRBV18 to TRBJ1-1; 10 positions match TRBD1. CDR3 length equals 15 residues. The J segment lost 5 bases and the V segment lost 3 bases, leaving 6 bases of the junction unmatched. Germline V lookup: CDR1 KGHSH, CDR2 LQKENI.

The table lists this clonotype with a few counts. The chain joins TRBV9 to TRBJ2-2; 8 bases agree with TRBD1. The V gene end was trimmed by 0 bases and the J gene end by 5 bases; junction bases not matched to a gene: 9. CDR1 and CDR2 (germline): SGDLS, YYNGEE. This CDR3 is 17 amino acids long. In nucleotides, the CDR3 is TGTGCCAGCAGCGTAGAATGGACAGGGAGGAAGACCGGGGAGCTGTTTTTT. This codes for CASSVEWTGRKTGELFF.

This clonotype was recorded at least ten times. CDR3: CASSQQGANEKLFF. CDR3 nucleotide sequence: TGCGCCAGCAGCCAGCAGGGGGCTAATGAAAAACTGTTTTTT. The V gene is TRBV4-3, the J gene TRBJ1-4, with 7 bases lining up with TRBD1. CDR1 is LGHNA and CDR2 is YSLEER in the germline V gene. The CDR3 sequence is 14 residues long. The ends lost 3 bases at V and 3 bases at J; junction bases unmatched: 1.

This clonotype was detected a few times. This chain uses TRBV12-5 with TRBJ2-3, with 7 bases aligning to TRBD1. The CDR3 has 15 amino acids. V lost 3 bases to trimming and J lost 0 bases; unmatched junction nucleotides: 3. Per the germline V gene, CDR1 is LGHNT and CDR2 is FRNRAP. As DNA, the CDR3 is TGTGCTAGTGGTTTTGGGACAGTGAGCACAGATACGCAGTATTTT. Its protein product is CASGFGTVSTDTQYF. Together with reference TRBV12-5 and TRBJ2-3, the CDR3 gives the full variable domain: DARVTQTPRHKVTEMGQEVTMRCQPILGHNTVFWYRQTMMQGLELLAYFRNRAPLDDSGMPKDRFSAEMPDATLATLKIQPSEPRDSAVYFCASGFGTVSTDTQYFGPGTRLTVL.

This clonotype occurred many times. The chain carries TRBV4-3 and TRBJ2-2, with 7 positions matching TRBD2. CDR1 is LGHNA and CDR2 is YSLEER in the germline V gene. The CDR3 contains 16 residues. Trimming cost V 0 bases and J 6 bases; bases outside gene matches: 7. The CDR3 spells CASSQDRWGGSGELFF. CDR3 in DNA: TGCGCCAGCAGCCAAGATCGGTGGGGGGGTTCCGGGGAGCTGTTTTTT.

This clonotype was found many times. CDR3 DNA: TGTGCCAGCAGTGGCTGGACAGGGGGCGCGAGTCCTGGCCGCACCGGGGAGCTGTTTTTT. Protein product: CASSGWTGGASPGRTGELFF. This sequence joins TRBV25-1 and TRBJ2-2; 11 bases align to TRBD1. V gave up 4 bases and J gave up 4 bases; unmatched junction bases: 17. From germline, CDR1 is MGHDK and CDR2 SYGVNS. This CDR3 comprises 20 residues.

In its sample, this clonotype was seen many times. J is TRBJ2-5 and V is TRBV10-3; no reliable D call. Germline CDR1 ENHRY, CDR2 SYGVKD. V lost 2 bases and J 2 bases, leaving 6 bases between the germline ends. CDR3 length: 13 amino acids. CDR3 in DNA: TGTGCCATCAGTGAGGTGGGTCAAGAGACCCAGTACTTC. It yields the protein CAISEVGQETQYF.

This clonotype came up many times. The DNA for the CDR3 is TGTGCCACCAGTGAAACCGGGACAGGGAAGGGCGAGCAGTACTTC. Protein: CATSETGTGKGEQYF. The chain recombines TRBV24-1 with TRBJ2-7; 9 positions agree with TRBD1. Germline CDR1 is KGHDR and CDR2 is SFDVKD. V lost 4 bases and J lost 6; bases outside the gene matches: 9. There are 15 residues in the CDR3.

The genes are TRBV6-1 and TRBJ2-4, with 8 bases fitting TRBD2. V shed 6 bases, J shed 15 bases, and the junction held 16 bases outside the gene matches. CDR1 MNHNS and CDR2 SASEGT come from the germline V gene. This CDR3 contains 14 residues. DNA of the CDR3: TGTGCCAGCAGACCCGGACTAGCAGTACCTCTTCGGTACTTC. As protein: CASRPGLAVPLRYF.

Many counts were recorded for this clonotype. This chain connects TRBV5-6 to TRBJ2-7, with D maybe TRBD2 (6 bases). Trimming left V 3 bases short and J 2 bases short, with 21 bases between. The CDR3 is 17 amino acids. Per germline, CDR1 SGHDT and CDR2 YYEEEE. CDR3 amino acids: CASSSSRKRATTYEQYF. The CDR3 nucleotides are TGTGCCAGCAGCTCTTCTCGTAAGCGGGCCACTACCTACGAGCAGTACTTC.

This clonotype was seen repeatedly, ten times or more. This chain links TRBV5-1 with TRBJ2-2; D gene ambiguous. V was cut by 1 base and J by 1 base, with 5 bases left in between. Per germline, CDR1 SGHRS and CDR2 YFSETQ. The CDR3 contains 14 residues. The CDR3 loop is CASSLNQNTGELFF. The DNA for the CDR3 is TGCGCCAGCAGCTTGAACCAGAACACCGGGGAGCTGTTTTTT.

This clonotype was detected ten times or more. V is TRBV15 and J is TRBJ2-5; D is ambiguous. V was cut by 3 bases and J by 4 bases, with 18 bases left in between. Per germline, CDR1 LNHNV and CDR2 YYDKDF (reference sequence). The CDR3 totals 16 residues. The CDR3 here is CATSRSRTREGETQYF. The CDR3 DNA reads TGTGCCACCAGCAGGAGCCGGACCCGAGAAGGAGAGACCCAGTACTTC.

The gene calls are TRBV20-1 and TRBJ1-6, with D unresolved. This CDR3 contains 12 residues. Deletions cut 3 bases from V and 7 bases from J, with 7 bases between. Looked up from germline, CDR1 is DFQATT and CDR2 is SNEGSKA (reference sequence). DNA for the CDR3: TGCAGTGCTAGCGGCCCCAATTCACCCCTCCACTTT. As protein: CSASGPNSPLHF.

V and J are TRBV7-9 and TRBJ2-5; 9 positions match TRBD2. Germline loops: CDR1 SEHNR, CDR2 FQNEAQ (reference sequence). CDR3 size: 17 residues. Unmatched junction bases numbered 9, after V lost 4 bases and J lost 0 bases. The CDR3 loop reads CASSSLTRGGYQETQYF. DNA of the CDR3: TGTGCCAGCAGCTCCTTAACGCGGGGGGGGTACCAAGAGACCCAGTACTTC.

This clonotype came up many times. The chain has TRBV4-3 and TRBJ2-1, with TRBD1 matching 11 bases. The germline V gene has CDR1 LGHNA and CDR2 YSLEER. The CDR3 is 15 amino acids. V dropped 4 bases and J dropped 3; count of bases not matched to a gene: 2. CDR3 region: CASSLGTGGYNEQFF. CDR3 sequence (DNA): TGCGCCAGCAGCCTCGGGACAGGGGGCTACAATGAGCAGTTCTTC.

This clonotype has ten or more counts. The rearrangement links TRBV9 to TRBJ2-7, with 7 bases identical to TRBD1. CDR3 length: 13 residues. Germline CDR1 is SGDLS and CDR2 is YYNGEE. Germline trimming cut 0 bases from V and 7 bases from J; bases unmatched to any gene: 4. CDR3 loop: CASSVGQGPEQYF. CDR3 DNA: TGTGCCAGCAGCGTAGGACAGGGACCTGAGCAGTACTTC. Combining the CDR3 with reference TRBV9 and TRBJ2-7 gives the whole variable domain DSGVTQTPKHLITATGQRVTLRCSPRSGDLSVYWYQQSLDQGLQFLIQYYNGEERAKGNILERFSAQQFPDLHSELNLSSLELGDSALYFCASSVGQGPEQYFGPGTRLTVT.

This clonotype was counted ten times or more. The chain employs TRBV6-4 and TRBJ1-2, with D perhaps TRBD1 (5 bases). CDR3 size: 16 residues. Trimming left V 3 bases short and J 0 bases short, with 14 bases between. The germline CDR1 and CDR2 sequences are MRHNA and SNTAGT. CDR3 nucleotides: TGTGCCAGCAGTGAGATCCCGGGGCCAGCTAACTATGGCTACACCTTC. It is translated as CASSEIPGPANYGYTF.

This clonotype has ten or more counts. The chain has TRBV7-2 and TRBJ2-7; TRBD1 aligns across 9 bases. Germline assignment: CDR1 SGHTA and CDR2 FQGNSA. J was trimmed by 3 bases and V by 3 bases; bases with no gene match: 3. The CDR3 is 14 amino acids. The CDR3 DNA sequence: TGTGCCAGCAGCTTTATGGGACAGGGCTACGAGCAGTACTTC. Translated: CASSFMGQGYEQYF.

This clonotype has at least ten counts. CDR3 protein: CAARGGRSPLHF. The DNA for the CDR3 is TGTGCCGCCCGGGGGGGCCGTTCACCCCTCCACTTT. The chain has TRBV10-3 and TRBJ1-6; the D gene is possibly TRBD1 (6 bases). The ends were cut back, 11 bases at V and 9 bases at J, with 14 bases in the middle. Germline V gives CDR1 ENHRY, CDR2 SYGVKD. This CDR3 is 12 amino acids long.

The genes are TRBV12-3 or TRBV12-4 and TRBJ2-5; 13 nucleotides line up with TRBD2. The trim removed 3 bases at V and 2 bases at J, leaving 12 bases unmatched. This CDR3 spans 19 amino acids. CDR3 sequence reads: CASSFPLAGGPRGQETQYF. DNA for the CDR3: TGTGCCAGCAGTTTCCCACTAGCGGGGGGGCCAAGAGGGCAAGAGACCCAGTACTTC.

The chain combines TRBV27 with TRBJ1-2; D is perhaps TRBD1 (6 bases). The CDR3 spans 14 residues. V was pared by 5 bases and J by 7 bases, with 17 bases between. Germline CDR1 is MNHEY and CDR2 is SMNVEV (reference sequence). The DNA of the CDR3 is TGTGCCAGCAGTAGGGGGGGACACTCACTTGGCTACACCTTC. Translation: CASSRGGHSLGYTF.

In this sample, this clonotype turned up a few times. This rearrangement joins TRBV7-9 to TRBJ1-2; 8 bases match TRBD1. This CDR3 region has 15 residues. Per germline, CDR1 SEHNR and CDR2 FQNEAQ (reference sequence). V shed 3 bases, J shed 3 bases, and the junction held 6 bases outside the gene matches. CDR3 in DNA: TGTGCCAGCAGCTTGGACAGGGATGTATACTATGGCTACACCTTC. Its translation is CASSLDRDVYYGYTF.